This T cell receptor beta chain was documented in a study of human T cells and chemical hapten exposure. Notes on the study in general: Expanded TCRs were compared with controls, and the expanded TCRs formed significantly more large CDR3 similarity clusters.

The sample holds many counts of this clonotype. As yet, its antigen is unknown. The CDR3 loop spans 13 amino acids. Trimming removed 8 bases at V and 8 bases at J, with 16 bases between. Germline CDR1 is PRHDT and CDR2 is FYEKMQ (reference sequence). Documented time point: pre-sensitization, week 0. Specified treatment: therapeutic diphenylcyclopropenone sensitization with weekly scalp DPC. Donors, patients with alopecia ranging from 18 to 70 years old and judged suitable for DPC, provided samples. The library labeled individual cDNA molecules by adding unique molecular identifiers to them. TCRdb used MiXCR to reprocess the RACE reads, holding one entry per CDR3 protein. This sample has some 400,000 distinct CDR3 sequences, with roughly 5% found just once.

The receptor comes from a woman in her forties or fifties with alopecia areata. Some clones in this sample may be carry-over from other donors' samples. The chain is built from TRBV13 and TRBJ2-1; possible D gene TRBD1, 5 bases. The sample consisted of whole blood, taken in connection with sensitization to the hapten diphenylcyclopropenone (DPC). This chain's CDR3 is CASLIAGADEQFF. The CDR3, as DNA: TGTGCCAGCCTTATTGCTGGGGCTGATGAGCAGTTCTTC.